One T cell receptor (beta chain) is described in this entry. Its antigen is unidentified. Profiled with immunoSEQ multiplex PCR; TCRdb holds only in-frame clones, not every one. The sample shows 20,000 to 25,000 clones, approximately 64% of them seen only once. Antigen-specific CD4+ T cells were expanded with viral peptide pools in the ViraFEST assay before sequencing. The culture ran for about eleven days before CD4+ T cells were isolated. The study found no prior SARS-CoV-2 infection in the vaccine recipients, who tested negative for nucleocapsid antibodies. These data belong to a study of vaccination effects on CD4 cells after COVID-19. Study-wide context: BNT162b2 vaccine or mRNA-1273 vaccine was given to participants in two doses. Whole-study findings and limits: In vaccinees who were healthy, merely 1 out of 255 vaccine-induced clones cross-reacted with common cold coronaviruses. The study got few convalescent patients and did not collect any early post-infection timepoints.

Specimen: CD4+ T cells from PBMCs cultured with HCoV-NL63 spike peptides, collected before COVID-19 vaccination. The clonotype originates from a human donor who received a COVID-19 vaccine.

For the CDR3, the DNA is TGTGCCAGCAGCATCGACAGGTTGACAGATACGCAGTATTTT. It specifies CASSIDRLTDTQYF. The chain carries TRBV7-7 and TRBJ2-3, with D possibly TRBD1 on 6 matching bases. CDR1 and CDR2 from the germline V gene are SSHAT and FNYEAQ (reference sequence). Trimming removed 5 bases at V and 3 bases at J, with 12 bases between. The CDR3 spans 14 residues.